This TCR beta chain was sequenced for a study of T cells in localized non-small cell lung cancer. Assay: immunoSEQ multiplex PCR; the TCRdb copy retains only in-frame clones and omits some. The sample lists approximately 150,000 clones; around 90% were seen once. General observations from the study: Tumor showed lower T cell clonality than uninvolved adjacent lung, where it was highest. The study detected a median about 60 of the top 100 tumor clones in adjacent lung. Longer overall survival was linked to higher blood T cell density. Without multi-region sequencing, intratumor heterogeneity could not be excluded.

In germline, CDR1 is MDHEN, CDR2 SYDVKM. Deletions cut 3 bases from V and 7 bases from J, with 8 bases between. The CDR3 spans 12 residues. Of note for this clone: Antigen: not known.

Sequencing used peripheral blood, obtained before any cancer treatment. The chain employs TRBV28 and TRBJ2-3; no firm D call. This clonotype originated in a female donor over 55 with stage I lung adenocarcinoma. CDR3 in DNA: TGTGCCAGCAGTTTTCGGCGGAATACGCAGTATTTT. Amino acids: CASSFRRNTQYF.